The following is a T cell receptor beta chain sequence with its context. The treatment is: oral pan-JAK inhibitor, 5-10 mg twice daily. cDNA prepared by RNA extraction and subsequent reverse transcription served as the template for sequencing. The data were produced by immunoSEQ multiplex PCR, yet TCRdb's version contains in-frame clones alone and is incomplete. This sample yields some 130,000 clones, of which about 56% are seen a single time; approximately 15% belongs to the top ten. This entry is derived from a study of CD8+ T cells in alopecia areata. The germline V gene has CDR1 SQVTM and CDR2 ANQGSEA. This CDR3 is built from 12 residues.

The J gene is TRBJ1-1, the V gene TRBV29-1; a weak D match, TRBD1 (5 bases). The TCR comes from a human donor with alopecia areata. The sequenced sample was CD8+ T cells sorted from blood, obtained at week 4, from a patient treated with tofacitinib. CDR3 nucleotides: TGCAGTGCCAGCGGGGACGTCACTGAAGCTTTCTTT. Translation: CSASGDVTEAFF.